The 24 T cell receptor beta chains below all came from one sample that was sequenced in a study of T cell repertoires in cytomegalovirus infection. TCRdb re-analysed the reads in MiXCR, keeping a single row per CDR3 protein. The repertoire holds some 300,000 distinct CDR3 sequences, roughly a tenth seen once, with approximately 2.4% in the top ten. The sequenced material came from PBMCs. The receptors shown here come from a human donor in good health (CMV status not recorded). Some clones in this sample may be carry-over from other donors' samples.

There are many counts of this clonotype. For the CDR3, the DNA is TGTGCCAGCAGCTTAGAGGCGGGAGGGGGGTCTGGGGCCAACGTCCTGACTTTC. Translating it yields CASSLEAGGGSGANVLTF. The rearrangement joins TRBV7-2 to TRBJ2-6, with 9 nucleotides matching TRBD2. This CDR3 comprises 18 residues. J lost 1 base, V lost 1 base, and 5 bases had no gene match. CDR1 and CDR2 (germline): SGHTA, FQGNSA.

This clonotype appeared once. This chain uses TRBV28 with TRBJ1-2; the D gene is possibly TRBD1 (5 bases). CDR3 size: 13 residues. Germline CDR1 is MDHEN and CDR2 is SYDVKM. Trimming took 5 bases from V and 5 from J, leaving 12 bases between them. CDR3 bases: TGTGCCAGCAGTCCCCCTCGACAGTATGGCTACACCTTC. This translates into CASSPPRQYGYTF.

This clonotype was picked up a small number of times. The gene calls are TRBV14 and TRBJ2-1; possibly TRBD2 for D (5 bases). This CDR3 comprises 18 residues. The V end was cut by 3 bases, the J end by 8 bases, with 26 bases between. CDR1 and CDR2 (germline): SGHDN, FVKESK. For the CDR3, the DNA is TGTGCCAGCAGCCACCAGATCCTGAGACCTGGCGGGCCCGATGAGCAGTTCTTC. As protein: CASSHQILRPGGPDEQFF. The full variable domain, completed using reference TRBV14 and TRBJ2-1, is EAGVTQFPSHSVIEKGQTVTLRCDPISGHDNLYWYRRVMGKEIKFLLHFVKESKQDESGMPNNRFLAERTGGTYSTLKVQPAELEDSGVYFCASSHQILRPGGPDEQFFGPGTRLTVL.

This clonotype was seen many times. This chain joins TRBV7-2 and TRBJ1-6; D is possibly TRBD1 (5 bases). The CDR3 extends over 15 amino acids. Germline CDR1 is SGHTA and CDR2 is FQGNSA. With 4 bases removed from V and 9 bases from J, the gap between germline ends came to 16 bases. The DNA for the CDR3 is TGTGCCAGCAGCTCCCCAGGGTTTTCTCCTTCACCCCTCCACTTT. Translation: CASSSPGFSPSPLHF.

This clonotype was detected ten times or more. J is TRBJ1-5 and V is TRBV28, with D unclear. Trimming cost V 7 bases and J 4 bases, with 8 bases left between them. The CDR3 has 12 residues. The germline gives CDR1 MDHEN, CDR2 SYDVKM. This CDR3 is CASKRTNQPQHF. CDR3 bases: TGTGCCAGCAAGAGGACTAATCAGCCCCAGCATTTT.

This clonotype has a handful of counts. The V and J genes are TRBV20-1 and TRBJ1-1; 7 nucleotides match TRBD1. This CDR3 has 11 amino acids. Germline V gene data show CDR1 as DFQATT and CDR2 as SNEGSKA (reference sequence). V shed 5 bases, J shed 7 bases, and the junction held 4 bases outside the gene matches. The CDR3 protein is CSAGTEVEAFF. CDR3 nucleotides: TGCAGTGCTGGGACAGAGGTTGAAGCTTTCTTT.

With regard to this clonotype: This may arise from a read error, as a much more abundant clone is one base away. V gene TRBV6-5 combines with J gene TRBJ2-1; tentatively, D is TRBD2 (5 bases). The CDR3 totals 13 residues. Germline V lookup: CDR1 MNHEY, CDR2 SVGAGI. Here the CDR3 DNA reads TGTGCCAGCAGTTACTCTGGAGGTGGTGAGCAGCTCTTC. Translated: CASSYSGGGEQLF.

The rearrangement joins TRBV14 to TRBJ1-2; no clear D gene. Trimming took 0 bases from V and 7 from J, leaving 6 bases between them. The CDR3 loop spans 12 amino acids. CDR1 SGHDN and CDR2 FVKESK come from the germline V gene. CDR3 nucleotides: TGTGCCAGCAGCCAAGATCGAGCTGGCTACACCTTC. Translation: CASSQDRAGYTF.

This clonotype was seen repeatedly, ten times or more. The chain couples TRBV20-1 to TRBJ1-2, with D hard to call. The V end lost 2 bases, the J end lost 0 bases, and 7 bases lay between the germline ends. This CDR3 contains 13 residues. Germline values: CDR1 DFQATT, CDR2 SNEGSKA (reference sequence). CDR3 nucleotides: TGCAGTGCTAGACACCGTTCTAACTATGGCTACACCTTC. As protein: CSARHRSNYGYTF.

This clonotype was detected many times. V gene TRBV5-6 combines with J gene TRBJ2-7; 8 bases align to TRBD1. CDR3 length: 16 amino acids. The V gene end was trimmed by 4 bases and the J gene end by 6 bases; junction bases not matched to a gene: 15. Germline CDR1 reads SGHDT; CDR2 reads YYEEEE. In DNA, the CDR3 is TGTGCCAGCAGCACCCGACAGGGGCCATCGCGGTTCGAGCAGTACGTC. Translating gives CASSTRQGPSRFEQYV.

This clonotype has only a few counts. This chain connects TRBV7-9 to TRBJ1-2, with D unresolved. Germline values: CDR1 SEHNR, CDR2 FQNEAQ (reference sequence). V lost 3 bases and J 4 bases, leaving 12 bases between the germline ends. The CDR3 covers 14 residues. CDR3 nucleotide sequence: TGTGCCAGCAGCTTTGAGTTAGATCCCTATGGCTACACCTTC. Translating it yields CASSFELDPYGYTF.

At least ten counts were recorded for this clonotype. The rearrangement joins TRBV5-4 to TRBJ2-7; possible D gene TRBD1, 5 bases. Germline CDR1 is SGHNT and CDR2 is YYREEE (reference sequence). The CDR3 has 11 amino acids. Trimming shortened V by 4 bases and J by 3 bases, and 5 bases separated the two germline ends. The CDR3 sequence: CASSTGYEQYF. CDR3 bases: TGTGCCAGCAGCACAGGCTACGAGCAGTACTTC.

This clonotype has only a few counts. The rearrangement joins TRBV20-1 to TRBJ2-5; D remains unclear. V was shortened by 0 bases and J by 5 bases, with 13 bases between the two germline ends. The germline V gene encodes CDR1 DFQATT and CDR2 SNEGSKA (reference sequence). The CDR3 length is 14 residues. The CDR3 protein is CSARDHTTGETQYF. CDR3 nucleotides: TGCAGTGCTAGAGACCACACGACCGGGGAGACCCAGTACTTC.

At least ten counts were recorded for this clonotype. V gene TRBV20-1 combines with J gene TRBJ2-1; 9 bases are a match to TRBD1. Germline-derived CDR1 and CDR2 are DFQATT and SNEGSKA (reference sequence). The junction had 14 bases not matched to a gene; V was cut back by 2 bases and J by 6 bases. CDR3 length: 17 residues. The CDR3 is CSARSTGTGSVFNEQFF. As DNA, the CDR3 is TGCAGTGCTAGATCCACCGGGACAGGGTCTGTGTTCAATGAGCAGTTCTTC.

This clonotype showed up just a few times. The CDR3 bases are TGTGCCACCAGCAGAAGGGGGCTGAGTTTGGACTACACCTTC. This codes for CATSRRGLSLDYTF. V gene TRBV15 combines with J gene TRBJ1-2; TRBD1 agrees at 7 bases. Trimming cost V 2 bases and J 10 bases; bases outside gene matches: 10. Germline V CDR1 and CDR2: LNHNV, YYDKDF (reference sequence). This CDR3 is 14 amino acids long.

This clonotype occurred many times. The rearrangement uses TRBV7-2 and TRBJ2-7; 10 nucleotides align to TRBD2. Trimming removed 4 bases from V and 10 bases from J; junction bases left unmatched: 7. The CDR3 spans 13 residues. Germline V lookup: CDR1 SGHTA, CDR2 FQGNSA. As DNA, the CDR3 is TGTGCCAGCAGCTCGTTAGCGGGGGGTGCACAGTACTTC. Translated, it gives CASSSLAGGAQYF.

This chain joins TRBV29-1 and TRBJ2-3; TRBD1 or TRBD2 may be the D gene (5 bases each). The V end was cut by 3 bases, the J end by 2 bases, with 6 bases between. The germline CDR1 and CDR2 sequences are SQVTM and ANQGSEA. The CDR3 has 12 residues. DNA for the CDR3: TGCAGCGTTGAGGGGGACACAGATACGCAGTATTTT. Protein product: CSVEGDTDTQYF.

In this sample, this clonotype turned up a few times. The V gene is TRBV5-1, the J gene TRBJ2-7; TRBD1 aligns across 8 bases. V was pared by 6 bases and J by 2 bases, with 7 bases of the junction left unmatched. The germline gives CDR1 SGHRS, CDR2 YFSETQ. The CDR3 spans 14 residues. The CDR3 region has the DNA TGCGCCAGCAACCATGGACAGGGTACCTACGAGCAGTACTTC. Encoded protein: CASNHGQGTYEQYF.

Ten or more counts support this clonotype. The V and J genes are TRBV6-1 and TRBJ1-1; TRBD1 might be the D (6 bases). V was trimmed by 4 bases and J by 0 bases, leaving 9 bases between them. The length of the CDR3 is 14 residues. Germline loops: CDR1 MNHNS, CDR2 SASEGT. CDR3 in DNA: TGTGCCAGCAGTGGAACAGGGTTGAACACTGAAGCTTTCTTT. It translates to CASSGTGLNTEAFF.

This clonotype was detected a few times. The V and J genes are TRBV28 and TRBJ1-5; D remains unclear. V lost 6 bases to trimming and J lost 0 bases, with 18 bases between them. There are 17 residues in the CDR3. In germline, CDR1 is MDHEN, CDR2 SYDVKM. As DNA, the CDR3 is TGTGCCAGCAGGACTCAATCGGTAGGGTATAGCAATCAGCCCCAGCATTTT. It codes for CASRTQSVGYSNQPQHF.

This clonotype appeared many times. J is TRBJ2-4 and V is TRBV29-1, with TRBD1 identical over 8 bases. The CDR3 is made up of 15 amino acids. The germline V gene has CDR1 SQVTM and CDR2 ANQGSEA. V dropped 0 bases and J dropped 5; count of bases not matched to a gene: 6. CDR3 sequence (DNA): TGCAGCGTTGAAGATGGGGACAGGCTCGAAAACATTCAGTACTTC. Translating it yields CSVEDGDRLENIQYF.

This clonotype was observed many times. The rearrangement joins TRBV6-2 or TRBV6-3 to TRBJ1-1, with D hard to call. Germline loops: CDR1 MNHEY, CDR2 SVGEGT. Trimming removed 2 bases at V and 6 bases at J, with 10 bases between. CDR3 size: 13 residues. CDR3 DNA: TGTGCCAGCAGTTACGTACAGTACCCTGAAGCTTTCTTT. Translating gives CASSYVQYPEAFF.

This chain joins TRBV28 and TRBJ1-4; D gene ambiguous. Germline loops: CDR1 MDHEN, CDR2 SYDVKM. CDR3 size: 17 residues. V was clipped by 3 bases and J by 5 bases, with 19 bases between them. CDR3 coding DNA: TGTGCCAGCAGTTTTTTCACAGCCGCCGCGGGAAATGAAAAACTGTTTTTT. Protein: CASSFFTAAAGNEKLFF.

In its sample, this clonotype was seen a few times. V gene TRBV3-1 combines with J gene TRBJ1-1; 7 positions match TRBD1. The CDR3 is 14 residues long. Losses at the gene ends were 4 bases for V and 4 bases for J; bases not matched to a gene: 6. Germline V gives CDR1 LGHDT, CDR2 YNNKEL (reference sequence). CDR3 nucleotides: TGTGCCAGCAGCCTCGTAGCAGGGGGCACTGAAGCTTTCTTT. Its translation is CASSLVAGGTEAFF.